The 7 T cell receptor beta chains below were found in one sample sequenced in a study of shared clonotypes between healthy human individuals. Method: immunoSEQ multiplex PCR; TCRdb's copy keeps in-frame clones and lacks some. The profile covers some 1,400,000 clones, with 95% to 97% appearing a single time and over 1% taken by the ten largest. The sample taken for sequencing was naive CD4+ T cells sorted from blood. Subset in this sample: CD45RA+ positively selected. These receptors came from a man younger than 45 in good health.

This chain links TRBV6-6 with TRBJ1-1; D call uncertain. The germline CDR1 and CDR2 sequences are MNHNY and SVGAGI (reference sequence). The germline V and J ends were trimmed by 0 bases and 5 bases, with 13 bases remaining between them. This CDR3 spans 15 amino acids. The CDR3 region is CASSYSSPTLTEAFF. CDR3 DNA sequence: TGTGCCAGCAGTTACTCCTCCCCCACCCTGACTGAAGCTTTCTTT.

The table lists this clone with a count of one. The V call is TRBV11-2, the J call TRBJ2-7; D is unresolved. Trimming took off 3 bases at V and 0 bases at J, with 12 bases between the two ends. The CDR3 loop spans 15 amino acids. Per germline, CDR1 SGHAT and CDR2 FQNNGV. The CDR3 here is CASSFGGRPSYEQYF. The CDR3 bases are TGTGCCAGCAGCTTCGGTGGGCGCCCCTCCTACGAGCAGTACTTC.

The V call is TRBV29-1, the J call TRBJ2-7; possibly TRBD1 or TRBD2 for D (6 bases each). CDR1 is SQVTM, CDR2 ANQGSEA, per germline. There are 13 residues in the CDR3. V dropped 5 bases and J dropped 3 bases, with 14 bases sitting between them. The CDR3 reads CSVSTGGHYEQYF. The CDR3 DNA follows: TGCAGCGTTTCAACCGGGGGACACTACGAGCAGTACTTC.

This chain uses TRBV27 with TRBJ2-1, with D hard to call. Germline-derived CDR1 and CDR2 are MNHEY and SMNVEV (reference sequence). V dropped 3 bases and J dropped 5 bases, with 5 bases sitting between them. The CDR3 runs 12 residues. DNA for the CDR3: TGTGCCAGCAGTTTTTCCGACAATGAGCAGTTCTTC. Protein: CASSFSDNEQFF.

The chain combines TRBV25-1 with TRBJ1-1; D is undetermined. This CDR3 spans 13 amino acids. The V and J ends lost 3 bases and 1 base respectively, with 6 bases between them. Looked up from germline, CDR1 is MGHDK and CDR2 is SYGVNS. CDR3 bases: TGTGCCAGCAGTGAGCGTCGGAACACTGAAGCTTTCTTT. Protein product: CASSERRNTEAFF.

This rearrangement joins TRBV5-4 to TRBJ2-2, with TRBD2 as a possible D gene (7 bases). The CDR3 is 15 residues long. Germline V CDR1 and CDR2: SGHNT, YYREEE (reference sequence). V was shortened by 5 bases and J by 6 bases, with 17 bases between the two germline ends. The CDR3 is CASSLGRGWPGELFF. The CDR3 nucleotides are TGTGCCAGCAGTTTAGGGAGGGGGTGGCCCGGGGAGCTGTTTTTT.

The chain has TRBV28 and TRBJ1-1; D unclear. The germline V and J ends were trimmed by 3 bases and 0 bases, with 17 bases remaining between them. CDR3 length: 17 residues. Germline CDR1 reads MDHEN; CDR2 reads SYDVKM. The CDR3 DNA follows: TGTGCCAGCAGTTTTTCCCGACGAGCGACGTTGAACACTGAAGCTTTCTTT. Translation gives CASSFSRRATLNTEAFF.